The T cell receptor beta chain described here comes from a study of shared clonotypes between healthy human individuals. Study observations and caveats: Exclusively blood specimens were collected; tissue repertoires likely differ.

Loaded into unsorted PBMC replicate PCRs was approximately 320 ng DNA, 25,000 to 35,000 T cell genomes. Ten immunoSEQ deep assay plates served to sequence unsorted PBMC DNA. How the authors handled the data: In the immunoSEQ data, sequences were junction-only and lacked quality scores, so filtering differed. This table comes from immunoSEQ multiplex PCR, and its TCRdb copy is limited to in-frame clones, with some not included. V and J calls and clone size are as listed in that table; D and trimming were resolved from the DNA. The sample includes hundreds of thousands of clones, around 78% of them seen just once. A word on this clone: What it recognizes is unknown.

The V gene's germline CDR1 is SGDLS and CDR2 YYNGEE. The CDR3 is 15 residues long. J lost 4 bases, V lost 5 bases, and 6 bases had no gene match. The source material was PBMCs. The chain couples TRBV9 to TRBJ2-3; 11 bases are shared with TRBD2. The receptor's source is a woman in her forties in good health. Some clones in this sample may be carry-over from other donors' samples. CDR3 in DNA: TGTGCCAGCAGTTCAACTAGCGGGAGTGCAGATACGCAGTATTTT. Encoded protein: CASSSTSGSADTQYF. Combining the CDR3 with reference TRBV9 and TRBJ2-3 gives the whole variable domain DSGVTQTPKHLITATGQRVTLRCSPRSGDLSVYWYQQSLDQGLQFLIQYYNGEERAKGNILERFSAQQFPDLHSELNLSSLELGDSALYFCASSSTSGSADTQYFGPGTRLTVL.